This T cell receptor beta chain was sequenced in a study of early T cells in non-severe SARS-CoV-2 infection (dated by TCRdb to the early 2020s). Regarding the research as a whole: Because TCR sequencing relied on bulk RNA taken from unsorted whole blood, pairing of alpha and beta chains was not possible. The study at large found these results: VDJdb matching was skewed toward anti-spike CD8 responses and likely underestimated virus-specific expansions by missing private and CD4 specificities.

Library method: 5' RACE. TCRdb lists the instrument as NextSeq 500. Unique molecular identifiers were attached to individual cDNA molecules in the TCR library protocol so that sequencing error and PCR bias could be corrected. Both TCR alpha and beta chains were sequenced, and tight co-correlation was observed between alpha and beta sequence abundances in each sample. From the authors' description of their analysis: Decombinator V4 was used to annotate the V gene, J gene and CDR3 of the TCR sequences. TCRs were defined as expanded if a significant change between any two time points was detected under a Poisson model with p below 0.0001. Abundances of TCRs were expressed as counts per million after normalisation to the total number of TCRs sequenced in each sample. TRAV1-2 paired with TRAJ12, TRAJ20 or TRAJ33 defined MAIT TCRs, while TRAV10 paired with TRAJ18 defined iNKT TCRs. A search of VDJdb, accessed on 1 November 2021, was run for TCRs annotated to CMV, EBV and SARS-CoV-2, with TCRs annotated for multiple antigens excluded. TCRdb handled the public reads itself, with Q25 trimming in fastp and clone calling in MiXCR, and kept productive beta chains. Every distinct CDR3 protein forms one entry, paired with its most common genes and DNA. The V and J calls follow TCRdb's processing rather than the paper's. Counted in this sample were 37,000 or so distinct CDR3 sequences; over 4% of them appeared once. The leading ten clones occupy approximately 4.8% of the sample.

Set within a cohort of healthcare workers in London, UK, this nested case-control study involved weekly PCR testing of nasopharyngeal swabs along with blood sampling. Between 23 and 31 March 2020, the week of the UK lockdown, healthcare workers were enrolled and then followed up weekly for as long as 16 weeks. This clonotype has a count of ten or more. This receptor's antigen is unknown. The sample holds no much larger clone one base away, and base qualities are not on file. Trimming takes 6 bases from V and 2 bases from J, and the germline ends sit 13 bases apart. Taken from cysteine to phenylalanine, the CDR3 has 14 residues. Left in the record is the CDR3 DNA by itself, 42 bases read in frame from the first base. The germline V gene yields SGDLS for CDR1 and YYNGEE for CDR2.

This sequence originates from an adult who was a healthcare worker with PCR-confirmed SARS-CoV-2 infection or an uninfected control (not recorded which). Sequences were obtained from whole blood. The chain links TRBV9 with TRBJ2-3, with TRBD1 tentatively as D gene (5 bases match). Here is the DNA: TGTGCCAGCAACCCACAGGAATCCACAGATACGCAGTATTTT. It translates as CASNPQESTDTQYF. Extended through the reference TRBV9 and TRBJ2-3 proteins, this CDR3 yields the full variable domain: DSGVTQTPKHLITATGQRVTLRCSPRSGDLSVYWYQQSLDQGLQFLIQYYNGEERAKGNILERFSAQQFPDLHSELNLSSLELGDSALYFCASNPQESTDTQYFGPGTRLTVL.